The next 5 T cell receptor beta chains were all read from a single sample in a study of blood T cell repertoires in COVID-19. Using immunoSEQ multiplex PCR, the repertoire was profiled, and TCRdb retains in-frame clones only, with some absent. The profile shows roughly 220,000 clones, 80% to 90% of them singletons. The source material was PBMCs or T cells enriched from blood (not recorded which). These receptors all come from a woman between 35 and 50 years old with acute COVID-19.

This clone was counted a single time. The V and J genes are TRBV12-3 or TRBV12-4 and TRBJ1-1; D possibly corresponds to TRBD1 (5 bases). This CDR3 spans 11 amino acids. With 9 bases removed from V and 7 bases from J, the gap between germline ends came to 12 bases. This CDR3 reads CASFTGGEAFF. CDR3 coding DNA: TGTGCCAGTTTTACGGGGGGTGAAGCTTTCTTT.

The V gene is TRBV27, the J gene TRBJ1-1; 11 nucleotides match TRBD1. The V and J ends lost 6 bases and 5 bases, in that order; junction bases with no gene match: 11. The length of the CDR3 is 16 residues. Per germline, CDR1 MNHEY and CDR2 SMNVEV (reference sequence). CDR3 amino acids: CASSFWTGGGKTEAFF. The DNA for the CDR3 is TGTGCCAGCAGCTTTTGGACAGGGGGCGGAAAGACTGAAGCTTTCTTT.

The chain is built from TRBV18 and TRBJ2-1, with 9 bases matching TRBD2. V was clipped by 5 bases and J by 3 bases; unmatched bases: 8. Germline V gives CDR1 KGHSH, CDR2 LQKENI. The CDR3 totals 16 residues. The CDR3: CASSALAGVNYNEQFF. CDR3 sequence (DNA): TGTGCCAGCTCAGCTTTAGCGGGAGTAAACTACAATGAGCAGTTCTTC. The whole variable domain, remainder taken from reference TRBV18 and TRBJ2-1, is NAGVMQNPRHLVRRRGQEARLRCSPMKGHSHVYWYRQLPEEGLKFMVYLQKENIIDESGMPKERFSAEFPKEGPSILRIQQVVRGDSAAYFCASSALAGVNYNEQFFGPGTRLTVL.

Only one count was recorded for this clone. This chain connects TRBV7-8 to TRBJ1-1; 9 nucleotides align to TRBD1. Trimming cost V 1 base and J 4 bases; bases outside gene matches: 4. The CDR3 consists of 15 residues. Germline loops: CDR1 SGHVS, CDR2 FQNEAQ. The CDR3 bases are TGTGCCAGCAGCTTAGGATGGACAGGGGTCACTGAAGCTTTCTTT. Amino acid sequence: CASSLGWTGVTEAFF.

The rearrangement joins TRBV11-2 to TRBJ2-5; possibly TRBD1 for D (5 bases). V was cut by 1 base and J by 2 bases, with 8 bases left in between. The CDR3 has 14 residues. The germline V gene encodes CDR1 SGHAT and CDR2 FQNNGV. The CDR3 sequence is CASSLATDQETQYF. In DNA form, the CDR3 reads TGTGCCAGCAGCTTAGCGACAGATCAAGAGACCCAGTACTTC. Combining the CDR3 with reference TRBV11-2 and TRBJ2-5 gives the whole variable domain EAGVAQSPRYKIIEKRQSVAFWCNPISGHATLYWYQQILGQGPKLLIQFQNNGVVDDSQLPKDRFSAERLKGVDSTLKIQPAKLEDSAVYLCASSLATDQETQYFGPGTRLLVL.